This T cell receptor (beta chain) emerged from a study of blood T cell repertoires in COVID-19. Study overall: The United States, Italy and Spain were the sources of the acute and convalescent COVID-19 samples. T cells, B-cell-depleted T cells, or PBMCs supplied cDNA or gDNA.

The authors' processing: Reference gene primers were amplified, and this amplification served to estimate nucleated cell counts. Data came from immunoSEQ multiplex PCR; TCRdb stores just in-frame clones and leaves some out. D and trimming were read from the DNA, whereas the V and J calls and clone size are those reported in that table. The sample includes more than 65,000 clones, around 76% of them seen just once. This clone has a handful of counts. Trimming cost V 10 bases and J 4 bases, with 13 bases left between them. Germline values: CDR1 SEHNR, CDR2 FQNEAQ (reference sequence). CDR3 length equals 12 residues.

This clonotype was sampled from a woman of 80 years or more with active or convalescent COVID-19. V and J are TRBV7-9 and TRBJ1-1; tentative D call: TRBD1 (6 bases). Sequencing was done on a sample of peripheral blood. As DNA, the CDR3 is TGTGCCACTTCCGGACAGACCACTGAAGCTTTCTTT. Translation: CATSGQTTEAFF.